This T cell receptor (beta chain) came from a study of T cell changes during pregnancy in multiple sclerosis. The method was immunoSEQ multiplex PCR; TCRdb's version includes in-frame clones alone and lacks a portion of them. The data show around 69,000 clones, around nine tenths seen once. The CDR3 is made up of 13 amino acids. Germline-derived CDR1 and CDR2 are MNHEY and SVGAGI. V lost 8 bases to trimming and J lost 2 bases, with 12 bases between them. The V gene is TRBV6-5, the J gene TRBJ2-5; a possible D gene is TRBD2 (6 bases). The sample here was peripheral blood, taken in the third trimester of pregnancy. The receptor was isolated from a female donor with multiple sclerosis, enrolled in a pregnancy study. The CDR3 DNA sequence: TGTGCCAGCGGATTAGCGGCTCAAGAGACCCAGTACTTC. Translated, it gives CASGLAAQETQYF.